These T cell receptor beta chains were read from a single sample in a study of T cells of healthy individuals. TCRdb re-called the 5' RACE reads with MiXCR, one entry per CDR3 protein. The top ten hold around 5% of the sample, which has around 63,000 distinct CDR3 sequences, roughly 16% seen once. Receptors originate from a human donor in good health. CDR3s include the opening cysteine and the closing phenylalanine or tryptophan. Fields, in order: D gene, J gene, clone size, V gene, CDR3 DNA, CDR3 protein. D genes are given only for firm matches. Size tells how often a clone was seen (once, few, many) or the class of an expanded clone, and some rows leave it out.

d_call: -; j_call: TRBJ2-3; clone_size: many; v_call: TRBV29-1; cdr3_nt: TGCAGCGTTGAAAAGTCATCAGATACGCAGTATTTT; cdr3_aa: CSVEKSSDTQYF
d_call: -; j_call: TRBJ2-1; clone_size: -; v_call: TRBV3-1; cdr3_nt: TGTGCCAGCAGCTACGACAGTGTTGCCTACAATGAGCAGTTCTTC; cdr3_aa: CASSYDSVAYNEQFF
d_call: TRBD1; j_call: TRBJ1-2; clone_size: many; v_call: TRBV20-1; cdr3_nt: TGCAGTGCGGCCGAACCAAGGGGGCGGACGAATGGCTACACCTTC; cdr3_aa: CSAAEPRGRTNGYTF
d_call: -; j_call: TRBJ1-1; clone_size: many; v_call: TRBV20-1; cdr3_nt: TGCAGTGCCCCCCCGGACGGTCCTTCTGAAGCTTTCTTT; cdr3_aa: CSAPPDGPSEAFF
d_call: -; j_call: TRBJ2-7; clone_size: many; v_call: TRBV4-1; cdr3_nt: TGCGCCAGCAGCTTACCCGGCCTTGTCTACGAGCAGTACTTC; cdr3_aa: CASSLPGLVYEQYF
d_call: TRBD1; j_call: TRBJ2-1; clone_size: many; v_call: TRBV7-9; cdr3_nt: TGTGCCAGCAGCTTCGGACAGGTTATGTATGAGCAGTTCTTC; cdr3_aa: CASSFGQVMYEQFF
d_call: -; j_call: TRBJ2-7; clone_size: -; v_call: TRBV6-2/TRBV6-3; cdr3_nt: TGTGCCAGCAGTTACTTCTACGAGCAGTACTTC; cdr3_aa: CASSYFYEQYF
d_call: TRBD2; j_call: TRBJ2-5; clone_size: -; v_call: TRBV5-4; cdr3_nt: TGTGCCATGACGGGACTAGCGGGGGGGCCGCGAGAGACCCAGTACTTC; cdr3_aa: CAMTGLAGGPRETQYF
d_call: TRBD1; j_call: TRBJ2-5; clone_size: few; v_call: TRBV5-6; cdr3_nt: TGTGCCAGCAGGTTCGACAGGGAAGAGACCCAGTACTTC; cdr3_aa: CASRFDREETQYF
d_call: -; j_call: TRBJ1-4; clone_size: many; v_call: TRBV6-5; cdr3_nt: TGTGCCAGCAGTAACGACGGGAAGAGTCTGTTTTTT; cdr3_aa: CASSNDGKSLFF
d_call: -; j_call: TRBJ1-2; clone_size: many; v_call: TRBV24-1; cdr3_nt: TGTGCCACCAGTGGGGACTATGGCTACGGCTACACCTTC; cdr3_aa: CATSGDYGYGYTF
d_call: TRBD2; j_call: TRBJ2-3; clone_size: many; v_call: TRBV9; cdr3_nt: TGTGCCAGCAGCGTAGCGGTGACTAGCGGGGGGGCCACAGATACGCAGTATTTT; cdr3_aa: CASSVAVTSGGATDTQYF
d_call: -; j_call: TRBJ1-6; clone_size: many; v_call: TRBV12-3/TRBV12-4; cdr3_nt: TGTGCCAGCAGTCTCACCCTGGGCTCCTATAATTCACCCCTCCACTTT; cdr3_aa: CASSLTLGSYNSPLHF
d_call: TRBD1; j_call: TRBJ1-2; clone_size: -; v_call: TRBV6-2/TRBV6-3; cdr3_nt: TGTGTCACACAGGGGAACTATGGCTACACCTTC; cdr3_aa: CVTQGNYGYTF
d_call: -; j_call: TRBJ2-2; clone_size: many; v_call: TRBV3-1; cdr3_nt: TGTGCCAGCAGCCAAGGGCACAGGGCGAACACCGGGGAGCTGTTTTTT; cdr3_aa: CASSQGHRANTGELFF
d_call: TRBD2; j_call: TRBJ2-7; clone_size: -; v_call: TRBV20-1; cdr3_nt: TGCAGTGCTTCCTGGACTAGCGGGAGAGACGAGCAGTACTTC; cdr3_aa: CSASWTSGRDEQYF
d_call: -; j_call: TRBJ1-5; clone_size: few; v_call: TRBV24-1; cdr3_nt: TGTGCCACCAGTGACCGAGCGGCTCCCTATAGCAATCAGCCCCAGCATTTT; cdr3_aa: CATSDRAAPYSNQPQHF
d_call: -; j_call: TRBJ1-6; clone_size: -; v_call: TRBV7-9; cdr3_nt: TGTGCCAGCAGCTTAGCGAACAGTGGCCCCCTCCACTTT; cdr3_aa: CASSLANSGPLHF
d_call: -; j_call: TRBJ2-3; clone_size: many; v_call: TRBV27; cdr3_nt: TGTGCCAGCAGTTTATTGTTCAGGGCCCTGAGCACAGATACGCAGTATTTT; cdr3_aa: CASSLLFRALSTDTQYF
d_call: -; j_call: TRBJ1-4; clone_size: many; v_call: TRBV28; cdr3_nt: TGTGCCAGCAGGTTAGGACAGAGGGGTGAAAAACTGTTTTTT; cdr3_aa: CASRLGQRGEKLFF
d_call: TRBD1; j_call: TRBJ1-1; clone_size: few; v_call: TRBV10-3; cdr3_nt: TGTGCCATCAGGGACAGGGGGTGGACTGAAGCTTTCTTT; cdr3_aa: CAIRDRGWTEAFF
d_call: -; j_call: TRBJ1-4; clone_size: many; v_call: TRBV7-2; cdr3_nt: TGTGCCAGCAGCTTATGGCCAGGTCGTAATGAAAAACTGTTTTTT; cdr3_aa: CASSLWPGRNEKLFF
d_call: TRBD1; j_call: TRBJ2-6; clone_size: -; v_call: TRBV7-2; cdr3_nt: TGTGCCAGCAGTGGACAGGCAAACTCTGGGGCCAACGTCCTGACTTTC; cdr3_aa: CASSGQANSGANVLTF
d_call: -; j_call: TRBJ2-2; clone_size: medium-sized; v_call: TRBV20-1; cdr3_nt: TGCAGTGCTAGGCGGACCGGGGGGCTGGGGGAGCTGTTTTTT; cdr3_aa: CSARRTGGLGELFF
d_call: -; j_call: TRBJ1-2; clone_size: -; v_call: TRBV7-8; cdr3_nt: TGTGCCAGCAGCAACAGCTTGGGCTATGGCTACACCTTC; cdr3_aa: CASSNSLGYGYTF
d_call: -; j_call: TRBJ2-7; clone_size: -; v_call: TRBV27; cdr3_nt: TGTGCCAGTTGGGACCTGACCAAATACGAGCAGTACTTC; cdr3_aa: CASWDLTKYEQYF
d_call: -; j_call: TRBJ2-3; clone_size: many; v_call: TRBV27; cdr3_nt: TGTGCCAGCAGTCAACCAGAGAGCACAGATACGCAGTATTTT; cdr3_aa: CASSQPESTDTQYF
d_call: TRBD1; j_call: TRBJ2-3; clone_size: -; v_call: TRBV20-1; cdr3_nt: TGCAGTGCTAGAGATCGTTCCCGGACAGGGGTCCCAGATACGCAGTATTTT; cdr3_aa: CSARDRSRTGVPDTQYF